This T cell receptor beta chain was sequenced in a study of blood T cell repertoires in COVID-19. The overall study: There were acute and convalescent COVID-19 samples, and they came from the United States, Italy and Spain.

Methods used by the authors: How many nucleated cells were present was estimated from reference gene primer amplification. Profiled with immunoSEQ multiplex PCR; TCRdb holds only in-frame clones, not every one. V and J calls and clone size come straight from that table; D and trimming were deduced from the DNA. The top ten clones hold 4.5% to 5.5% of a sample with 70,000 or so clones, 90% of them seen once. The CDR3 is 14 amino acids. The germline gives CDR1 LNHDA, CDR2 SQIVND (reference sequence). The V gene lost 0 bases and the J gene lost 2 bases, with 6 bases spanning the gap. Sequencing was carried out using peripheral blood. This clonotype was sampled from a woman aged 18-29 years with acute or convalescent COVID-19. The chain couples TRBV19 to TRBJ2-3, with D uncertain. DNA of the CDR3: TGTGCCAGTAGTATAGACGGGTACACAGATACGCAGTATTTT. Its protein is CASSIDGYTDTQYF.